This TCR beta chain was captured by sequencing in a study of T cell responses to AZD1222 COVID-19 vaccine. The study, taken as a whole, reports: Baseline seropositives among AZD1222 recipients totaled only 5 or 6. Reportedly, nearly half of unique spike TCRs recognized epitopes outside B.1.351/B.1.1.7 mutations. Possibly, clonal diversity was underestimated; donors were largely white British and included more females. After two AZD1222 doses, spike-specific TCR breadth and depth rose versus day 0.

The table came from immunoSEQ multiplex PCR; TCRdb's copy has only in-frame clones and leaves some out. The table has roughly 65,000 clones, roughly 80% seen once. This clone has a single count. Its antigen is not identified. Germline V lookup: CDR1 ENHRY, CDR2 SYGVKD. The CDR3 spans 14 residues. V was clipped by 8 bases and J by 6 bases, with 19 bases between them. The chain employs TRBV10-3 and TRBJ1-2, with D maybe TRBD1 (5 bases). This sequence was found in an adult who received the AZD1222 COVID-19 vaccine. The sequencing here drew on peripheral blood, taken 28 days after the second AZD1222 dose. The CDR3 spells CAIGREGLLDGYTF. The DNA of the CDR3 is TGTGCCATCGGCAGAGAGGGGCTATTGGATGGCTACACCTTC.